The sequence of this T cell receptor (beta chain) was determined in a study of vaccination and CD4 T cells after COVID-19. As concerns this clonotype: The antigen remains unidentified.

V lost 3 bases and J 0 bases, leaving 14 bases between the germline ends. Germline values: CDR1 KGHDR, CDR2 SFDVKD. CDR3 length: 17 residues. The Oncomine TCR Beta short-read assay generated sequence data from the DNA of cultured CD4+ T cells. TCRdb passed the PCR reads through MiXCR, listing each CDR3 protein once. This sample has roughly 20,000 distinct CDR3 sequences, with roughly half found just once. Treatment reported: roughly nine-day PBMC culture with coronavirus spike peptide pools or control peptides (ViraFEST assay). The authors swapped half the medium for fresh IL-2 medium on days 3 and 7. Negative selection isolated the CD4+ T cells once the cells had been cultured for about ten days.

This TCR derives from a human donor who had recovered from COVID-19. J is TRBJ1-3 and V is TRBV24-1; a weak D match, TRBD1 (6 bases). The sequenced sample was CD4+ T cells from blood, cultured in vitro. The CDR3 loop is CATSDPPGQTSGNTIYF. CDR3 sequence (DNA): TGTGCCACCAGTGATCCACCCGGACAGACCTCTGGAAACACCATATATTTT.